Given below is one T cell receptor (beta chain) in context. Its antigen specificity is not known. Base quality data are lacking; no much larger clone is found one base away. This entry belongs to a study of blood T cells in healthy people across ages (dated by TCRdb to about 2015). For the study in its entirety: Template switching captured roughly one uniquely barcoded TCR beta cDNA molecule per two T cells in model experiments. Two additional independent replicas of 1 million unique cDNA reads from the same blood draw were analyzed for two donors (one aged 18 to 29 and one aged 80 or older). To avoid experimental bias, donors of different ages were distributed randomly across sequencing lanes. Age-related changes in TCR beta repertoire diversity were measured in the study by deep sequencing normalized with unique cDNA molecular identifiers. Donors were grouped into four age groups: young (average 16 years), middle-aged (39), aged (62) and long-lived (approximately 78). The investigation overall reported the following: Since profiling was done on bulk unsorted PBMCs, naive and antigen-experienced compartments could not be conclusively compared. Donor CMV infection status was unknown, potentially confounding age-related changes in expanded clonotypes. Observed TCR beta diversity correlated strongly with the percentage of naive T cells measured by flow cytometry. Compared with the aged group, more naive CD4+ T cells, fewer expanded clones and increased TCR diversity were shown by the long-lived group, suggesting age selection. As age increased, observed TCR beta diversity per million T cells dropped in a roughly linear way, and a significant reduction was already evident by age 40. Estimates of total diversity based on one million sequenced T cells were regarded as lower bounds and as underestimates.

The protocol used for the library was 5' RACE. The listed sequencing device is Illumina HiSeq 2500. The second PCR ran for roughly 7 to 12 cycles and used a J-beta primer mix along with a sample-barcoded 5' primer. Each TCR beta cDNA molecule received a unique molecular identifier from a template-switch 5' adaptor carrying 12 random nucleotides. Each sample yielded at least 2.5 million CDR3-containing paired-end reads. First-strand cDNA was synthesized from all RNA with the Mint cDNA synthesis kit, primed by a TRBC-specific oligonucleotide. Following uracil-DNA glycosylase treatment, all cDNA underwent a first 18-cycle PCR with the universal primers M1SS and BC2_uni_R. The authors' analysis ran thus. Normalization of each sample was performed by random selection of 1 million high-quality reads, each carrying a distinct molecular identifier. Instead of being binned into consensus sequences, reads with shared molecular identifiers were discarded. MiTCR, run with a Q25 quality threshold and the strictest error-elimination algorithm, handled CDR3 identification, clonotype clustering and error correction. A nonparametric unseen species model using Euler transformation provided a lower-bound estimate of total TCR beta diversity. The raw public reads went through TCRdb reprocessing: fastp at Q25, MiXCR clone calling, in-frame beta chains kept. Each entry is one CDR3 protein sequence, shown with its most common DNA and genes. The V and J calls reflect TCRdb's pipeline rather than the authors' work. A total of approximately 810,000 distinct CDR3 sequences appear in this sample, under 40% of them only once. Of the sample, 10% to 15% is held by the ten largest clones.

The trim is 8 bases for V and 9 bases for J, with a gap of 17 bases between the germline ends. CDR1 and CDR2 are drawn from the germline V gene (reference sequence): DFQATT, SNEGSKA. Including the terminal cysteine and phenylalanine, the CDR3 comprises 13 residues. The read is trimmed to its CDR3 DNA, 39 bases read in frame from base 1. The donors were some 36 Caucasian individuals from Russia, aged roughly 6 to 90 years, who were systemically healthy. Each donor gave roughly 9.5 milliliters of peripheral blood, collected into EDTA-treated Vacutainer tubes. Ficoll-Paque density-gradient centrifugation was used to isolate PBMCs, with at least 6.5 million per sample. Trizol reagent was used to extract total RNA from PBMCs, with at least 5.5 micrograms per sample. For every donor, flow cytometry on a PBMC aliquot measured the percentage of naive CD45RAhigh/CD27high T cells.

The rearrangement combines TRBV20-1 with TRBJ1-6; a tentative D call is TRBD1 (5 bases match). The source material was blood. The TCR originated in a man aged 18 to 29 in good health. The encoded CDR3 is CSSARAAGSPLHF. The sequence in DNA is TGCAGTAGCGCCAGGGCAGCCGGTTCACCCCTCCACTTT.